Reported below is one T cell receptor beta chain. The data belong to a study of blood T cells in healthy people across ages. A second PCR of roughly 7 to 11 cycles used a sample-barcoded 5' primer and a J-beta primer mix. One entry per CDR3 protein, called by TCRdb with MiXCR from the 5' RACE reads. The table records hundreds of thousands of distinct CDR3 sequences, over 45% of them present only once. Germline assignment: CDR1 SGHRS and CDR2 YFSETQ. V was cut by 0 bases and J by 9 bases, with 4 bases left in between. This CDR3 has 12 amino acids. This clonotype was obtained from a man aged 30 to 39 in good health. The sequenced sample consisted of blood. This chain uses TRBV5-1 with TRBJ1-6, with D uncertain. DNA for the CDR3: TGCGCCAGCAGCTTGGAAGGTTCACCCCTCCACTTT. This gives the protein CASSLEGSPLHF.